This TCR beta chain derives from a study of blood T cell repertoires in COVID-19. About the research overall: The United States, Italy and Spain were the sources of the acute and convalescent COVID-19 samples. PBMCs, B-cell-depleted T cells, or T cells were the source of the cDNA or gDNA that made up the material.

Authors' processing steps: Estimation of nucleated cell counts was performed using reference gene primer amplification. Here immunoSEQ multiplex PCR was the method, and the copy in TCRdb shows in-frame clones only, minus some. The V and J calls and clone size were taken over from that table, and D and trimming were inferred from the DNA. The table has about 140,000 clones, around 90% seen once. This clone was counted between two and nine times. V was pared by 5 bases and J by 2 bases, with 11 bases of the junction left unmatched. The CDR3 has 17 amino acids. Germline-derived CDR1 and CDR2 are LNHDA and SQIVND (reference sequence).

The clonotype originates from a human donor in a cohort sampled during active COVID-19. Sequenced material: peripheral blood. The chain joins TRBV19 to TRBJ2-1; 8 bases match TRBD1. As DNA, the CDR3 is TGTGCCAGTAGTCCCTCCCCCGGACAGGGAGCCTACAATGAGCAGTTCTTC. Translated: CASSPSPGQGAYNEQFF.